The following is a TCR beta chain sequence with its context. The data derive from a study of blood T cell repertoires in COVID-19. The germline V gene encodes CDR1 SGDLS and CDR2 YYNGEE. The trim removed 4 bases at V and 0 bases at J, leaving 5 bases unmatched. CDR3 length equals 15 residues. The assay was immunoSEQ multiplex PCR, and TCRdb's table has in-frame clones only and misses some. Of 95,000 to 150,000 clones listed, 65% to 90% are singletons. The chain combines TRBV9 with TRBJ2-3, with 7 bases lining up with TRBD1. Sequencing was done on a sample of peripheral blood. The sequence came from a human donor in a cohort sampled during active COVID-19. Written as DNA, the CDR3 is TGTGCCAGCAGCTCGGGACAGCTAAGCACAGATACGCAGTATTTT. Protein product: CASSSGQLSTDTQYF.